There are many counts of the clone carrying this T cell receptor (beta chain). Its specificity is not known. Germline CDR1 and CDR2: MNHNS and SASEGT. Trimming stripped 5 bases from V and 4 bases from J, with 18 bases between. This CDR3 region has 16 residues. The record originates from a study of prognosis after radiotherapy for stage I lung cancer. Whole-study context: Concurrent therapy was given to no patient receiving stereotactic body radiotherapy. A few patients developed distant metastases (median around 7 months) after radiotherapy; some 15 showed no significant progression. Findings and caveats of the study: After stereotactic body radiation therapy, unique TCR clone counts dropped from a median of approximately 9,100 to 7,200. Lower post-radiation Shannon entropy was seen in patients who went on to develop distant metastases.

By two-round multiplex PCR, the TCR beta CDR3 was amplified from genomic DNA. Round one of PCR was performed, and it used primers specific to each TRBV and TRBJ gene. A single record per CDR3 protein comes from TCRdb applying MiXCR to the multiplex PCR reads. Of about 31,000 distinct CDR3 sequences in the sample, around 32% were seen once. This chain links TRBV6-1 with TRBJ1-3; a weak D match, TRBD1 (6 bases). The specimen comprised PBMCs, sampled before or after stereotactic body radiation therapy (not recorded which). The source of this sequence is a donor older than 45 with non-small cell lung cancer. The CDR3 loop reads CASSPLWGAGGNTIYF. DNA of the CDR3: TGTGCCAGCAGTCCCCTTTGGGGGGCAGGAGGAAACACCATATATTTT.